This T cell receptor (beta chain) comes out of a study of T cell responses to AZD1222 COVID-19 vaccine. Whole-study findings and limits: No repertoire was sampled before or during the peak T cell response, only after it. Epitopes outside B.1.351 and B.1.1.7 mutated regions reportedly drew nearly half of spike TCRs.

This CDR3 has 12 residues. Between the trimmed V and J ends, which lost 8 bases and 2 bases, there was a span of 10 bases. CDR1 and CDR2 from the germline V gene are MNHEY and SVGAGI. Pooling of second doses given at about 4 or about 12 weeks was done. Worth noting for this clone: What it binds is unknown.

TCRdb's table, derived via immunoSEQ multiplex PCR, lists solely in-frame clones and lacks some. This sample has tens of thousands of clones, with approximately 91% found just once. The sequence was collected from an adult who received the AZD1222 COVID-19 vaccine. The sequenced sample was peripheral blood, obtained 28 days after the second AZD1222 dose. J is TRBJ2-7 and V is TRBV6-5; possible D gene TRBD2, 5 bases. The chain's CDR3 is CASAPTTYEQYF. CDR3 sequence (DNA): TGTGCCAGCGCCCCGACTACCTACGAGCAGTACTTC.